The 24 T cell receptor beta chains reported below all come from one sample, sequenced in a study of T cells in Graves' hyperthyroidism and ophthalmopathy. Amplified TCR beta CDR3 regions came from RNA transcripts. Researchers ran a first-round RT-PCR on the TCR CDR3 using the HTBI primer set. A single record per CDR3 protein comes from TCRdb applying MiXCR to the multiplex PCR reads. The repertoire holds approximately 430,000 distinct CDR3 sequences, with around 16% as singletons. The material sequenced was blood. These receptors were collected from a woman aged 18-29 years with Graves' hyperthyroidism.

This clonotype has at least ten counts. The J gene is TRBJ2-3, the V gene TRBV10-3, with unresolved D. The CDR3 totals 14 residues. Germline loops: CDR1 ENHRY, CDR2 SYGVKD. V was pared by 3 bases and J by 5 bases, with 12 bases between. The CDR3 sequence: CAISDEDPGDTQYF. In DNA, the CDR3 is TGTGCCATCAGTGACGAGGACCCGGGAGATACGCAGTATTTT.

At least ten counts were recorded for this clonotype. This CDR3 is CASSLSTGEANEQFF. The CDR3 DNA reads as TGTGCCAGCAGCCTTAGCACGGGGGAGGCCAATGAGCAGTTCTTC. This chain connects TRBV4-2 to TRBJ2-1; D may be TRBD2 (6 bases). Trimming stripped 4 bases from V and 6 bases from J, with 16 bases between. The length of the CDR3 is 15 residues. Germline V gene sequence: CDR1 LGHNA, CDR2 YNFKEQ.

The chain recombines TRBV6-5 with TRBJ2-2; 10 bases are a match to TRBD2. Germline values: CDR1 MNHEY, CDR2 SVGAGI. The CDR3 is 17 residues long. Losses at the gene ends were 0 bases for V and 5 bases for J; bases not matched to a gene: 6. For the CDR3, the DNA is TGTGCCAGCAGTTACTCCCTAGCGGGAGCGAGAACCGGGGAGCTGTTTTTT. Amino acid sequence: CASSYSLAGARTGELFF.

This clonotype was detected ten times or more. V is TRBV20-1 and J is TRBJ2-7; possible D gene TRBD1, 6 bases. This CDR3 comprises 15 residues. V was pared by 2 bases and J by 5 bases, with 19 bases between. Germline loops: CDR1 DFQATT, CDR2 SNEGSKA (reference sequence). DNA of the CDR3: TGCAGTGCTAGATCAAAGGGACATCCAGGCAACGAGCAGTACTTC. It specifies CSARSKGHPGNEQYF.

At least ten counts were recorded for this clonotype. J is TRBJ1-2 and V is TRBV20-1; D gene ambiguous. V shed 0 bases and J shed 2 bases, with 7 bases lying between them. From germline, CDR1 is DFQATT and CDR2 SNEGSKA (reference sequence). The CDR3 loop spans 13 amino acids. The chain's CDR3 is CSARDTVNYGYTF. The CDR3 DNA is TGCAGTGCTAGAGATACAGTAAACTATGGCTACACCTTC.

This clonotype occurred many times. This CDR3 reads CASIPGFRTNEKLFF. DNA of the CDR3: TGTGCCAGCATACCAGGGTTTAGAACTAATGAAAAACTGTTTTTT. The chain links TRBV2 to TRBJ1-4; D might be TRBD1 (5 bases). The ends were cut back, 7 bases at V and 1 base at J, with 13 bases in the middle. CDR3 size: 15 residues. CDR1 SNHLY and CDR2 FYNNEI come from the germline V gene.

This clonotype was observed at least ten times. This chain connects TRBV27 to TRBJ2-5; 7 bases agree with TRBD1. Germline CDR1 is MNHEY and CDR2 is SMNVEV (reference sequence). The V segment lost 4 bases and the J segment 1 base; nucleotides outside the gene matches: 3. The CDR3 consists of 14 residues. CDR3 sequence reads: CASSSEGAQETQYF. As DNA, the CDR3 is TGTGCCAGCAGTTCTGAGGGGGCCCAAGAGACCCAGTACTTC.

This clonotype was recorded at least ten times. V and J are TRBV20-1 and TRBJ2-1; D not resolved. The V end was cut by 1 base, the J end by 11 bases, with 9 bases between. The CDR3 is 11 amino acids. Germline-derived CDR1 and CDR2 are DFQATT and SNEGSKA (reference sequence). DNA of the CDR3: TGCAGTGCTAGAGTCCTATTAAAGCAGTTCTTC. Translated, it gives CSARVLLKQFF.

This clonotype came up many times. This chain joins TRBV5-5 and TRBJ2-5; TRBD2 matches at 8 bases. V was pared by 2 bases and J by 4 bases, with 4 bases of the junction left unmatched. The CDR3 length is 14 residues. The germline V gene encodes CDR1 SGHKS and CDR2 YYEKEE (reference sequence). CDR3 protein: CASSFSGARETQYF. The CDR3 coding sequence is TGTGCCAGCAGCTTTAGCGGGGCAAGAGAGACCCAGTACTTC.

V usage is TRBV3-1 and J usage is TRBJ1-1; D gene uncertain. Trimming took 6 bases from V and 1 from J, leaving 12 bases between them. Germline V gene sequence: CDR1 LGHDT, CDR2 YNNKEL (reference sequence). The CDR3 covers 14 residues. For the CDR3, the DNA is TGTGCCAGCAGATCCGGACCTCCGAACACTGAAGCTTTCTTT. This translates into CASRSGPPNTEAFF.

The chain employs TRBV24-1 and TRBJ2-3; 8 bases map to TRBD2. Germline CDR1 and CDR2: KGHDR and SFDVKD. The V and J ends lost 3 bases and 3 bases, in that order; junction bases with no gene match: 4. The CDR3 totals 15 residues. The CDR3 nucleotides read TGTGCCACCAGTGATCGGGCTAGCGGGACAGATACGCAGTATTTT. Its protein product is CATSDRASGTDTQYF.

The rearrangement links TRBV2 to TRBJ2-2, with no clear D. V was pared by 10 bases and J by 0 bases, with 15 bases between. The germline V gene has CDR1 SNHLY and CDR2 FYNNEI. The CDR3 runs to 15 residues. The chain's CDR3 is CATDVKATNTGELFF. For the CDR3, the DNA is TGTGCCACCGACGTCAAAGCGACGAACACCGGGGAGCTGTTTTTT. Complete variable domain (other parts from reference TRBV2 and TRBJ2-2): EPEVTQTPSHQVTQMGQEVILRCVPISNHLYFYWYRQILGQKVEFLVSFYNNEISEKSEIFDDQFSVERPDGSNFTLKIRSTKLEDSAMYFCATDVKATNTGELFFGEGSRLTVL.

This clonotype has ten or more counts. The chain combines TRBV30 with TRBJ2-2; D is unclear. The germline V gene encodes CDR1 GTSNPN and CDR2 SVGIG (reference sequence). The CDR3 extends over 11 amino acids. Trimming pared 2 bases from V and 7 bases from J, leaving 5 bases between. In DNA form, the CDR3 reads TGTGCCTGGAGTTCTAACGGGGAGCTGTTTTTT. Amino acid sequence: CAWSSNGELFF.

The V and J genes are TRBV7-9 and TRBJ2-6; D gene uncertain. This CDR3 has 14 residues. Germline assignment: CDR1 SEHNR and CDR2 FQNEAQ (reference sequence). V was clipped by 5 bases and J by 1 base, with 6 bases between them. CDR3 nucleotide sequence: TGTGCCAGCAGCGAACTTTCTGGGGCCAACGTCCTGACTTTC. Protein: CASSELSGANVLTF.

This clonotype has a count of ten or more. CDR3 in amino acids: CASSLSDNEQFF. CDR3 DNA: TGTGCCAGCAGCCTATCGGACAATGAGCAGTTCTTC. This sequence joins TRBV5-5 and TRBJ2-1, with no clear D. The germline gives CDR1 SGHKS, CDR2 YYEKEE (reference sequence). The CDR3 covers 12 residues. Trimming cost V 4 bases and J 5 bases, with 7 bases left between them.

CDR3 DNA: TGTGCCAGCAGTCACCGTGGAGTGCGGGATGGCTACACCTTC. Amino acids: CASSHRGVRDGYTF. This rearrangement joins TRBV12-3 or TRBV12-4 to TRBJ1-2, with unresolved D. Trimming took 5 bases from V and 6 from J, leaving 16 bases between them. The CDR3 has 14 amino acids.

The V and J genes are TRBV9 and TRBJ2-7; 7 bases align to TRBD2. The CDR3 covers 14 residues. V shed 3 bases and J 2 bases; nucleotides not matched to a gene: 5. The germline gives CDR1 SGDLS, CDR2 YYNGEE. The CDR3 loop is CASSETSAPYEQYF. The DNA of the CDR3 is TGTGCCAGCAGCGAAACTAGCGCTCCCTACGAGCAGTACTTC.

This clonotype was found many times. The chain couples TRBV30 to TRBJ2-7; TRBD1 matches 7 bases. This CDR3 is 13 amino acids long. Germline-derived CDR1 and CDR2 are GTSNPN and SVGIG (reference sequence). Losses at the gene ends were 2 bases for V and 5 bases for J; bases not matched to a gene: 6. The CDR3 sequence is CAWSTGQVNEQYF. The CDR3 DNA is TGTGCCTGGAGTACCGGACAGGTCAACGAGCAGTACTTC.

This clonotype was seen ten or more times. The rearrangement links TRBV5-5 to TRBJ2-3, with D perhaps given as TRBD1 or TRBD2 (6 bases each). Germline lookup yields CDR1 SGHKS and CDR2 YYEKEE (reference sequence). With 3 bases removed from V and 2 bases from J, the gap between germline ends came to 19 bases. The CDR3 loop spans 17 amino acids. The CDR3 spells CASSSWGTGAITDTQYF. CDR3 in DNA: TGTGCCAGCAGCTCCTGGGGTACGGGGGCCATCACAGATACGCAGTATTTT. Looking up the rest from reference TRBV5-5 and TRBJ2-3 gives the full variable domain: DAGVTQSPTHLIKTRGQQVTLRCSPISGHKSVSWYQQVLGQGPQFIFQYYEKEERGRGNFPDRFSARQFPNYSSELNVNALLLGDSALYLCASSSWGTGAITDTQYFGPGTRLTVL.

CDR3 nucleotide sequence: TGTGCCAGCAGCCCGCTGGTAGGGAGGGATTCACCCCTCCACTTT. Amino acid sequence: CASSPLVGRDSPLHF. The V gene is TRBV7-2, the J gene TRBJ1-6, with unresolved D. The CDR3 runs to 15 residues. Germline V gene sequence: CDR1 SGHTA, CDR2 FQGNSA. Trimming stripped 5 bases from V and 8 bases from J, with 16 bases between.

The chain is built from TRBV6-2 or TRBV6-3 and TRBJ1-4, with 7 nucleotides matching TRBD1. Germline V CDR1 and CDR2: MNHEY, SVGEGT. V dropped 5 bases and J dropped 3; count of bases not matched to a gene: 9. The CDR3 extends over 16 amino acids. The CDR3 coding sequence is TGTGCCAGCAGTAGACTTTCGGGACAGTCTAATGAAAAACTGTTTTTT. Its translation: CASSRLSGQSNEKLFF.

V and J are TRBV19 and TRBJ1-6; no definite D call. V lost 8 bases and J 4 bases, leaving 12 bases between the germline ends. CDR1 and CDR2 (germline): LNHDA, SQIVND (reference sequence). The CDR3 is 14 residues long. The CDR3 region is CASSTVPYNSPLHF. CDR3 DNA sequence: TGTGCCAGTTCTACAGTGCCGTATAATTCACCCCTCCACTTT.

This clonotype has a count of ten or more. The chain has TRBV7-8 and TRBJ2-2; either TRBD1 or TRBD2 may supply D (5 bases each). Trimming pared 5 bases from V and 6 bases from J, leaving 13 bases between. This CDR3 region has 14 residues. CDR1 and CDR2 (germline): SGHVS, FQNEAQ. CDR3 residues: CASSTAGTAGELFF. CDR3 bases: TGTGCCAGCAGCACTGCCGGGACGGCCGGGGAGCTGTTTTTT.

In regard to this clonotype: A much larger clonotype is one base distant, so this may be a read error. The J gene is TRBJ1-1, the V gene TRBV10-3; TRBD1 agrees at 12 bases. Germline V CDR1 and CDR2: ENHRY, SYGVKD. V lost 7 bases, J lost 5 bases, and 8 bases stayed unmatched. There are 15 residues in the CDR3. DNA for the CDR3: TGTGCCATCACTGCCGGGACAGGGGGCAAGACTGAAGCTTTCTTT. Translated: CAITAGTGGKTEAFF.